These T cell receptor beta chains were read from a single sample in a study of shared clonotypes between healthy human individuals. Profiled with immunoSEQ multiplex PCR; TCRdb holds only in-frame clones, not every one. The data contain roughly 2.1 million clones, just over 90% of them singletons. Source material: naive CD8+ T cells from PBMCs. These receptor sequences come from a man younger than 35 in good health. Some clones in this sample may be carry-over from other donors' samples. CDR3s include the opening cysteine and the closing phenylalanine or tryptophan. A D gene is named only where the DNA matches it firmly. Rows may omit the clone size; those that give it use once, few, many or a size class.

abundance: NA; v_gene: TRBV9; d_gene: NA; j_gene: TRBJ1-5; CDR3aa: CASSHGGGVNQPQHF; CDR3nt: TGTGCCAGCAGCCACGGCGGGGGCGTAAATCAGCCCCAGCATTTT
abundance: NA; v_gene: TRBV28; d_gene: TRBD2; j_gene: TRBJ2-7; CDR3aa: CASSYLAGYEQYF; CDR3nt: TGTGCCAGCAGTTATCTAGCGGGCTACGAGCAGTACTTC
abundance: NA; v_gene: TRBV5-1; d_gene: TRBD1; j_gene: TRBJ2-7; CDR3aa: CASSLDVQGSDEQYF; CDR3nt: TGCGCCAGCAGCTTGGATGTACAGGGGAGCGACGAGCAGTACTTC
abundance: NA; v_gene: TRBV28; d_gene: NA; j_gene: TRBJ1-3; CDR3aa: CASSLDEGLSGNTIYF; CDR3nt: TGTGCCAGCAGTTTAGACGAGGGGCTCTCTGGAAACACCATATATTTT
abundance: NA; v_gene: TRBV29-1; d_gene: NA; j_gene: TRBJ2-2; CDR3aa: CSALQSNTGELFF; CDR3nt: TGCAGCGCCCTCCAGTCCAACACCGGGGAGCTGTTTTTT
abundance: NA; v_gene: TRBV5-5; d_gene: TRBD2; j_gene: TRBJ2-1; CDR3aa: CASSWVASGWSGNEQFF; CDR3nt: TGTGCCAGCAGCTGGGTGGCTAGCGGGTGGTCTGGGAATGAGCAGTTCTTC
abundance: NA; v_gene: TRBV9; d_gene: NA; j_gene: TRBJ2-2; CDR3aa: CASSLPRAGELFF; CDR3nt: TGTGCCAGCAGCCTACCTCGGGCCGGGGAGCTGTTTTTT
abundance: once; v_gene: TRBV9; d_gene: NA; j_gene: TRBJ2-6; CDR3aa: CASNYPRDRNPSGANVLTF; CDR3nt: TGTGCCAGCAATTACCCCCGGGACCGAAATCCCTCTGGGGCCAACGTCCTGACTTTC
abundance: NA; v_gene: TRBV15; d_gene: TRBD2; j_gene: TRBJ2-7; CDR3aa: CATSRRQTSGRKVPYEQYF; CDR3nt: TGTGCCACCAGCAGAAGACAGACTAGCGGGAGGAAGGTCCCCTACGAGCAGTACTTC
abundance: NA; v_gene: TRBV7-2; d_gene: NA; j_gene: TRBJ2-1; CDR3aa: CASSLEARLSYNEQFF; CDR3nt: TGTGCCAGCAGCTTAGAGGCCAGGCTCTCCTACAATGAGCAGTTCTTC
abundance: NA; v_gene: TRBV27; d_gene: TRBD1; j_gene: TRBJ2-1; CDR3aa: CASSTLFGQGRFF; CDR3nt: TGTGCCAGCAGTACCTTATTCGGACAGGGGAGGTTCTTC
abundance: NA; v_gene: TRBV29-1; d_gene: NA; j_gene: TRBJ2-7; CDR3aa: CSGGDSYSYEQYF; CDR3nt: TGCAGCGGGGGGGACAGTTACTCCTACGAGCAGTACTTC
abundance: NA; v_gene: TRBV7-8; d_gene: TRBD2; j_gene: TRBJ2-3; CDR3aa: CASSTWREGTDTQYF; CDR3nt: TGTGCCAGCAGCACCTGGCGGGAGGGGACAGATACGCAGTATTTT
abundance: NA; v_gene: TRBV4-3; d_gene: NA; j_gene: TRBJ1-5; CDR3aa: CASSQDPGPGNQPQHF; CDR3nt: TGCGCCAGCAGCCAAGATCCGGGGCCGGGGAATCAGCCCCAGCATTTT
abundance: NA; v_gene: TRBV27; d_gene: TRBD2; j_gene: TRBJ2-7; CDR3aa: CASSSQPTSGVYEQYF; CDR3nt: TGTGCCAGCAGTTCCCAACCGACTAGCGGGGTGTACGAGCAGTACTTC
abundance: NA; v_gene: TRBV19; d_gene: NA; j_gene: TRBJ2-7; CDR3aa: CASSISLGQTYEQYF; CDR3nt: TGTGCCAGTAGTATTTCCCTCGGCCAAACCTACGAGCAGTACTTC
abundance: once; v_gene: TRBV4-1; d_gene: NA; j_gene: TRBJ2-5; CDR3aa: CASSQGASSQETQYF; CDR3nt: TGCGCCAGCAGCCAAGGGGCCAGTAGCCAAGAGACCCAGTACTTC
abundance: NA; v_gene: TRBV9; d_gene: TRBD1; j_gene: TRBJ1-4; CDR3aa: CASSATGGTNEKLFF; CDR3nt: TGTGCCAGCAGCGCAACAGGGGGAACTAATGAAAAACTGTTTTTT
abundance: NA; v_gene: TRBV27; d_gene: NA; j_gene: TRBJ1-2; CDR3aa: CATFSKTVLPANYGYTF; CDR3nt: TGTGCCACCTTTTCCAAGACAGTACTCCCCGCGAACTATGGCTACACCTTC
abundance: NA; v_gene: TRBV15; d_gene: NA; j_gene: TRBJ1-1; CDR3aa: CATSHTATGLEAFF; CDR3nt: TGTGCCACCAGCCACACGGCTACGGGCCTTGAAGCTTTCTTT
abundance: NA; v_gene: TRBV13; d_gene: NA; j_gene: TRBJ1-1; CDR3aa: CASSSNRYGTEAFF; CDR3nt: TGTGCCAGCAGCTCGAACAGGTATGGCACTGAAGCTTTCTTT
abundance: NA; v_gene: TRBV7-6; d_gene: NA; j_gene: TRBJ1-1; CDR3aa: CASSFSSNTEAFF; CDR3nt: TGTGCCAGCAGCTTCTCTTCGAACACTGAAGCTTTCTTT